This section outlines one T cell receptor beta chain sequence together with its context. Antigen unknown. The sample belongs to a study of shared clonotypes between healthy human individuals. Study-level background: Researchers drew samples from two women and a few men aged 18 to 49. Each donor's CD4 naive and CD4 memory cells filled three plates apiece, CD8 naive two, and CD8 memory one.

Findings and limits, study-wide: Naive subsets usually exceeded memory subsets in estimated richness.

Germline V gene lookup returns CDR1 LNHNV and CDR2 YYDKDF (reference sequence). The CDR3 extends over 16 amino acids. V shed 0 bases and J shed 0 bases, with 8 bases lying between them. Assay used: immunoSEQ multiplex PCR; TCRdb lists only in-frame clones, some missing. The sample yields about 2.2 million clones, about 92% seen once. Selected positively for CCR7 and CD45RO-negative, naive CD8 cells excluded terminally differentiated effector memory CD45RA+ cells. Adult Caucasians living in Nashville, Tennessee made up all of the donors. The sequence was collected from a man aged 18 to 29 in good health. Some clones in this sample may be carry-over from other donors' samples. The chain couples TRBV15 to TRBJ1-4; the D is unclear. The sequenced sample was naive CD8+ T cells from PBMCs. The CDR3 spells CATSRDREPTNEKLFF. The CDR3 DNA is TGTGCCACCAGCAGAGACCGGGAGCCAACTAATGAAAAACTGTTTTTT.